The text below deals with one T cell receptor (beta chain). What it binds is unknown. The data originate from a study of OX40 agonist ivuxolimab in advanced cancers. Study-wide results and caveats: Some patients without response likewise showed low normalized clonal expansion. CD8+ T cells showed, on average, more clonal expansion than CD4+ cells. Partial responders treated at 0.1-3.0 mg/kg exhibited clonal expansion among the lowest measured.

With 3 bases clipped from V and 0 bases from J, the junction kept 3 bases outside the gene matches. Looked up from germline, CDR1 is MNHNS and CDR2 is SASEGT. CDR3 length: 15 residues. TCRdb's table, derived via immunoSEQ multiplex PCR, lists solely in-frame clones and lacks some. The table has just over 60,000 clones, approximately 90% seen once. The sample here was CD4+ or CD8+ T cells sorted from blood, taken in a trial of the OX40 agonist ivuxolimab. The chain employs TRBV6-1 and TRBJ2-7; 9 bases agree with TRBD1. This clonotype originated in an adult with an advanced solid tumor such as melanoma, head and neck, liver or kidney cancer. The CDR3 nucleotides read TGTGCCAGCAGTGACCCGGGACAGGGCTCCTACGAGCAGTACTTC. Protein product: CASSDPGQGSYEQYF.